The entry that follows covers one T cell receptor (beta chain) sequence. This CDR3 region has 16 residues. CDR1 SGHTA and CDR2 FQGNSA come from the germline V gene. Trimming took off 1 base at V and 1 base at J, with 10 bases between the two ends. Per the authors' pipeline: By means of reference gene primer amplification, nucleated cell counts were estimated. The repertoire was sequenced with immunoSEQ multiplex PCR; TCRdb's copy has only in-frame clones and lacks some. That table furnishes V, J and clone size, whereas the DNA furnished D and trimming. The repertoire holds under 85,000 clones, 75% to 90% seen once, with roughly 5.6% in the top ten. These data originate in a study of blood T cell repertoires in COVID-19.

The source material was peripheral blood. The gene calls are TRBV7-2 and TRBJ2-2, with D uncertain. This sequence was found in a man older than 75 with acute or convalescent COVID-19. The CDR3 sequence: CASSLGQAGNTGELFF. DNA for the CDR3: TGTGCCAGCAGCTTAGGCCAGGCTGGGAACACCGGGGAGCTGTTTTTT.